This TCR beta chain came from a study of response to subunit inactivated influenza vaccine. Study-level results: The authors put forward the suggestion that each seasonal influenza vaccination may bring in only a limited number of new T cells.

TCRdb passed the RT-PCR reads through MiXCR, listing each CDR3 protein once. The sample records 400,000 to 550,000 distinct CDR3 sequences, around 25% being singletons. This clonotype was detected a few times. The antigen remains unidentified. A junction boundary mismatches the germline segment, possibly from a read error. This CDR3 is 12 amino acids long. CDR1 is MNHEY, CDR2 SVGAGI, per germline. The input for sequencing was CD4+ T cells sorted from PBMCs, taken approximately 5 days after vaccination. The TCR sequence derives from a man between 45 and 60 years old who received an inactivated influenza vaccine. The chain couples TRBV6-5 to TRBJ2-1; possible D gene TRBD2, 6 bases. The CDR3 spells CVSTGRDYEQFF. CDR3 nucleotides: TGTGTCAGCACAGGCAGGGACTATGAGCAGTTCTTC.